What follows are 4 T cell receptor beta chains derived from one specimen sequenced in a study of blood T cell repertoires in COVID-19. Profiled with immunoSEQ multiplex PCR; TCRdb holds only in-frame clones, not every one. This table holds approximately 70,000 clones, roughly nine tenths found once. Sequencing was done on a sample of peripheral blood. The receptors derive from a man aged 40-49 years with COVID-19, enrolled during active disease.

In nucleotides, the CDR3 is TGTGCCAGCAGCTTCCCCCGGGACAGGGGGCAAGGCTACACCTTC. Its protein is CASSFPRDRGQGYTF. The V call is TRBV7-9, the J call TRBJ1-2; 12 nucleotides line up with TRBD1. This CDR3 is built from 15 residues. Germline CDR1 and CDR2: SEHNR and FQNEAQ (reference sequence). Unmatched junction bases numbered 7, after V lost 3 bases and J lost 8 bases.

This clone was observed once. CDR3 region: CASSSRTGFVQKLFF. As DNA, the CDR3 is TGTGCCAGCAGCTCGAGGACAGGGTTTGTGCAGAAACTGTTTTTT. The chain combines TRBV5-4 with TRBJ1-4; 8 nucleotides line up with TRBD1. Per the germline V gene, CDR1 is SGHNT and CDR2 is YYREEE (reference sequence). The CDR3 loop spans 15 amino acids. V shed 3 bases and J 11 bases; nucleotides not matched to a gene: 12.

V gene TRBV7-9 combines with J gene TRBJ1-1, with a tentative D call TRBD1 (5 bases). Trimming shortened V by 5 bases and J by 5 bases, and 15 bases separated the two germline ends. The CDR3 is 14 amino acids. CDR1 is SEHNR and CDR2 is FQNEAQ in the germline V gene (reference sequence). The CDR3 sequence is CASSPRQGGTEAFF. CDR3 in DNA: TGTGCCAGCAGCCCCCGCCAGGGAGGGACTGAAGCTTTCTTT.

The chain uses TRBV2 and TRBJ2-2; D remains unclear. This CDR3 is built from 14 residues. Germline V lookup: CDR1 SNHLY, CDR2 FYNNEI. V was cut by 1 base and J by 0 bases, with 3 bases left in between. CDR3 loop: CASSEGPNTGELFF. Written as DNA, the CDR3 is TGTGCCAGCAGTGAAGGGCCGAACACCGGGGAGCTGTTTTTT.